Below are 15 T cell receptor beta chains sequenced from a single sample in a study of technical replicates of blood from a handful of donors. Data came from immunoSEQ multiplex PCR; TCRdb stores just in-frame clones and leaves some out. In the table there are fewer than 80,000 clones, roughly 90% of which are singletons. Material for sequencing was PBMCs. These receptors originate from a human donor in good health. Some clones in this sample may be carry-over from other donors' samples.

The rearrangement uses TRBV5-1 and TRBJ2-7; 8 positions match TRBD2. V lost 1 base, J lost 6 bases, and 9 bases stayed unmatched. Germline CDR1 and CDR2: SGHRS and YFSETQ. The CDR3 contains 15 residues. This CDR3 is CASSLSGTRGLEQYF. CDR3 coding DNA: TGCGCCAGCAGCTTGAGTGGGACTAGGGGCCTCGAGCAGTACTTC. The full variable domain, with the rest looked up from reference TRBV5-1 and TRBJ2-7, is KAGVTQTPRYLIKTRGQQVTLSCSPISGHRSVSWYQQTPGQGLQFLFEYFSETQRNKGNFPGRFSGRQFSNSRSEMNVSTLELGDSALYLCASSLSGTRGLEQYFGPGTRLTVT.

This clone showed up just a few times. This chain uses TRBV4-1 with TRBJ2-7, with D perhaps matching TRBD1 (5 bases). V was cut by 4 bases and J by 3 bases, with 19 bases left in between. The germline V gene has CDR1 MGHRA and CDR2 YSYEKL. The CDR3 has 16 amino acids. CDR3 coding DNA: TGCGCCAGCAGCCGACTGGAAGGGGCCCCCCGCTACGAGCAGTACTTC. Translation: CASSRLEGAPRYEQYF.

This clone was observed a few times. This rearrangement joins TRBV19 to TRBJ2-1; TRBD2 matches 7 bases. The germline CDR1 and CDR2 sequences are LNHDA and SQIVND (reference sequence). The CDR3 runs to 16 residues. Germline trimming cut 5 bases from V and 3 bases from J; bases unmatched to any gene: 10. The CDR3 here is CASSGAPGLFYNEQFF. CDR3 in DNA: TGTGCCAGTAGTGGCGCGCCGGGACTATTCTACAATGAGCAGTTCTTC.

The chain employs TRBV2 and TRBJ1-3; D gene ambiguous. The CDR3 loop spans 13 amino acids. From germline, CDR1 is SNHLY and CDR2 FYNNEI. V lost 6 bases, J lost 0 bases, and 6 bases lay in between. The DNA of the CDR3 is TGTGCCAGCAGACTCAACTCTGGAAACACCATATATTTT. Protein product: CASRLNSGNTIYF.

In DNA form, the CDR3 reads TGTGCCAGCAAAGGGGGGGGTGTCTCTGGAAACACCATATATTTT. Amino acid sequence: CASKGGGVSGNTIYF. V gene TRBV5-4 combines with J gene TRBJ1-3; D perhaps matches TRBD1 (6 bases). The germline CDR1 and CDR2 sequences are SGHNT and YYREEE (reference sequence). CDR3 size: 15 residues. V lost 6 bases and J 0 bases, leaving 13 bases between the germline ends.

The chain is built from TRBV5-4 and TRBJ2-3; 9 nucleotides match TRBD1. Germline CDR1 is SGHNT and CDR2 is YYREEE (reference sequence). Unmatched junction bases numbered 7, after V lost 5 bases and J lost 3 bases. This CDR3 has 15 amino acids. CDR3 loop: CASSPTGGTTDTQYF. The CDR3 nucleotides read TGTGCCAGCAGTCCGACAGGGGGTACGACAGATACGCAGTATTTT.

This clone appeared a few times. The chain's CDR3 is CASSDKGSTDTQYF. CDR3 nucleotides: TGTGCCAGCAGTGATAAGGGGTCCACAGATACGCAGTATTTT. The genes are TRBV6-4 and TRBJ2-3, with D possibly matching TRBD1 (5 bases). V was cut by 3 bases and J by 2 bases, with 9 bases left in between. The germline V gene encodes CDR1 MRHNA and CDR2 SNTAGT. The CDR3 is made up of 14 amino acids.

The DNA of the CDR3 is TGTGCCAGCAGCCCATCCCGACAAGATACAGATACGCAGTATTTT. This gives the protein CASSPSRQDTDTQYF. The chain recombines TRBV4-2 with TRBJ2-3; D not certain. This CDR3 is 15 amino acids long. Germline-derived CDR1 and CDR2 are LGHNA and YNFKEQ. V lost 4 bases and J lost 3, with 14 bases in between.

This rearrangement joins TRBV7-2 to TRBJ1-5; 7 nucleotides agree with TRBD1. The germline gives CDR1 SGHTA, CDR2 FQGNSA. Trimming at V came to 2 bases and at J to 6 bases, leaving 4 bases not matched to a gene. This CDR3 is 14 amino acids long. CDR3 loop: CASSLRTGAQPQHF. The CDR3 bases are TGTGCCAGCAGCTTACGGACAGGAGCTCAGCCCCAGCATTTT.

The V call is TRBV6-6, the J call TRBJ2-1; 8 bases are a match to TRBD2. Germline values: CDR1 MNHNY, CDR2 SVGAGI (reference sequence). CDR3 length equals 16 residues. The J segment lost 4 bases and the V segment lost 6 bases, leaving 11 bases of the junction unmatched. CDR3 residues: CASSQLPSGFYNEQFF. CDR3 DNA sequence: TGTGCCAGCAGCCAACTCCCTAGCGGGTTTTACAATGAGCAGTTCTTC.

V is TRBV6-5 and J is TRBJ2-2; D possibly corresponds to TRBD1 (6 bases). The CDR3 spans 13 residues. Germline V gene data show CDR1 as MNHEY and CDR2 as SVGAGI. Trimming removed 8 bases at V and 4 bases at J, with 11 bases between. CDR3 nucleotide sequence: TGTGCCAGCGGAACAGGGACCACCGGGGAGCTGTTTTTT. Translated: CASGTGTTGELFF.

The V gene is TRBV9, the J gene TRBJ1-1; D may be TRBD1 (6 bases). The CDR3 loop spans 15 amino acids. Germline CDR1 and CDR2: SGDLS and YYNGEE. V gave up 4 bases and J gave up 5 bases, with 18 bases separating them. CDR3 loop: CASSPQYQGITEAFF. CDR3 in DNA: TGTGCCAGCAGCCCCCAATATCAGGGGATAACTGAAGCTTTCTTT. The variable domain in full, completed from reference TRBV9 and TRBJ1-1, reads DSGVTQTPKHLITATGQRVTLRCSPRSGDLSVYWYQQSLDQGLQFLIQYYNGEERAKGNILERFSAQQFPDLHSELNLSSLELGDSALYFCASSPQYQGITEAFFGQGTRLTVV.

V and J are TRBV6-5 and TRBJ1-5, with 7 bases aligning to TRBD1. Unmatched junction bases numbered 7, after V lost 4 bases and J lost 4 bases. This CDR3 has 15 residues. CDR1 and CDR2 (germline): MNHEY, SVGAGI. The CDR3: CASSSGTEINQPQHF. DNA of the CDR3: TGTGCCAGCAGTTCCGGGACAGAGATTAATCAGCCCCAGCATTTT.

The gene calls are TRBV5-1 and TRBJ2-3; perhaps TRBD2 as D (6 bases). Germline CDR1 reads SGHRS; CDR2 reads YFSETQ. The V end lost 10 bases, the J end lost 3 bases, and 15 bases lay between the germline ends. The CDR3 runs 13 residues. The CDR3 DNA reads TGCGCCTCCCGGGGCGGGGTGACAGATACGCAGTATTTT. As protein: CASRGGVTDTQYF.

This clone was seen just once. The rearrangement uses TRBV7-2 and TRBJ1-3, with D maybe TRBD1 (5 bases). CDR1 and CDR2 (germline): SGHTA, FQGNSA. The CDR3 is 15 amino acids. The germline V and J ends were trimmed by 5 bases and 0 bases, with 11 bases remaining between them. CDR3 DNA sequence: TGTGCCAGCAGCCTACAGGTGACCTCTGGAAACACCATATATTTT. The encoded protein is CASSLQVTSGNTIYF.